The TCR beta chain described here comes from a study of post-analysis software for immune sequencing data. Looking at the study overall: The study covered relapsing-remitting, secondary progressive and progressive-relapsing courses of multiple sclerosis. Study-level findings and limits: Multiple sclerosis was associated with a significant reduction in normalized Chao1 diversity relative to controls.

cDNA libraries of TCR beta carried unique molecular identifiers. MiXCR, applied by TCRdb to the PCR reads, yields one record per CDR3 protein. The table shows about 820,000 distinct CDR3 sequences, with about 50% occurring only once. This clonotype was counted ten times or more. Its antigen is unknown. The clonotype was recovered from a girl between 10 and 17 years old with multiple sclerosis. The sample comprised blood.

The chain's CDR3 is CASSQEGRDTQYF. CDR3 sequence (DNA): TGCGCCAGCAGCCAAGAAGGGAGAGATACGCAGTATTTT. The chain couples TRBV4-1 to TRBJ2-3; a possible D gene is TRBD2 (5 bases). The germline V gene has CDR1 MGHRA and CDR2 YSYEKL. Trimming removed 0 bases from V and 5 bases from J, with 6 bases in between. The CDR3 sequence is 13 residues long.